This T cell receptor (beta chain) stems from a study of CD8 T cells in ankylosing spondylitis. Germline CDR1 is SGHRS and CDR2 is YFSETQ. The CDR3 runs to 12 residues. Scientists made TCR beta libraries using quantitative 5'-RACE with molecular barcodes. TCRdb re-called the 5' RACE reads with MiXCR, one entry per CDR3 protein. The sample has 250,000 to 350,000 distinct CDR3 sequences, around 19% seen once. Turning to this clonotype: Its antigen is as yet unknown. An end of the junction differs from the germline gene, which may be a read error.

Regarding the study as a whole: Disease-linked clones had a CD8+ phenotype and relatively low frequency in peripheral blood. According to the report, clones linked to the disease were significantly enriched in matched synovial fluid samples taken from ankylosing spondylitis patients. Blood of patients with ankylosing spondylitis appeared to be characterized by a TCR beta motif of eight or nine highly homologous variants.

Sequencing input: blood, either unsorted or a sorted T cell fraction (not recorded which). V and J are TRBV5-1 and TRBJ2-5; D is undetermined. This TCR derives from a male donor with ankylosing spondylitis or in good health (not recorded which). CDR3 DNA: TGCGCCAGCAGTTGGAGATCAGAGGCCCAGTACTTC. It specifies CASSWRSEAQYF.